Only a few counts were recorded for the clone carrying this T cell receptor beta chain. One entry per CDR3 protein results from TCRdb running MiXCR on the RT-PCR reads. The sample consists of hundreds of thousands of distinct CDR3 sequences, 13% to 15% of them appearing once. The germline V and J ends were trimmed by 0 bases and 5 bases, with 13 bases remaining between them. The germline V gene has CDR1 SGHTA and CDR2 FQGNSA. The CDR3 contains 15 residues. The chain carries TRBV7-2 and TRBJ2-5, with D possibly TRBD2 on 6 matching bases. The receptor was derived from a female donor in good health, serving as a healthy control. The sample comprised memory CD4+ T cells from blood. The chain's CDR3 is CASSLAASGVETQYF. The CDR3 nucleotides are TGTGCCAGCAGCTTAGCAGCTTCGGGGGTGGAGACCCAGTACTTC.